This entry describes one TCR beta chain. This sample stems from a study of blood T cell repertoires in COVID-19. Study background: Samples representing acute and convalescent COVID-19 were sourced from the United States, Italy and Spain.

Cohorts were based on clinical histories the participants reported. This table comes from immunoSEQ multiplex PCR, and its TCRdb copy is limited to in-frame clones, with some not included. This sample has about 310,000 clones, with approximately 88% found just once. Germline V CDR1 and CDR2: KGHSH, LQKENI. CDR3 size: 13 residues. Unmatched junction bases numbered 1, after V lost 4 bases and J lost 5 bases. This rearrangement joins TRBV18 to TRBJ2-1, with 8 bases identical to TRBD2. The specimen sequenced was PBMCs or T cells enriched from blood (not recorded which). The TCR sequence derives from a man aged 60 to 75 who had recovered from COVID-19. The chain's CDR3 is CASSLGLDNEQFF. The CDR3, as DNA: TGTGCCAGCTCACTGGGACTAGACAATGAGCAGTTCTTC.